This record looks at one TCR beta chain sequence and its context. The antigen remains unidentified. This record belongs to a study of blood T cells in healthy people across ages. Together with a sample-barcoded 5' primer, a J-beta primer mix was included in a second PCR lasting roughly 6 to 12 cycles. Unique molecular identifiers of 12 random nucleotides labeled each cDNA. In TCRdb, the 5' RACE reads were re-called with MiXCR into one record per CDR3 protein. The sample holds approximately 800,000 distinct CDR3 sequences, around two thirds seen once. With 4 bases clipped from V and 7 bases from J, the junction kept 18 bases outside the gene matches. Germline CDR1 is SGHKS and CDR2 is YYEKEE (reference sequence). This CDR3 is built from 19 residues. Study findings and constraints: Relative to aged donors, long-lived donors carried more naive CD4+ cells and displayed higher diversity.

The source is a man aged 30-40 years in good health. This rearrangement joins TRBV5-5 to TRBJ1-6, with 9 bases that match TRBD1. Sequencing was carried out using blood. This CDR3 is CASSPPGTGWLEWNSPLHF. CDR3 coding DNA: TGTGCCAGCAGCCCGCCCGGGACAGGGTGGCTGGAGTGGAATTCACCCCTCCACTTT.